The 18 T cell receptor beta chains below come from one sample, sequenced in a study of shared clonotypes between healthy human individuals. The protocol was immunoSEQ multiplex PCR, while the TCRdb copy is restricted to in-frame clones and leaves out a portion. The sample has under 2.5 million clones, just under 95% seen once. Sequencing input: naive CD4+ T cells from PBMCs. Sample subset: CD45RA+ positively selected. The receptors come from a man younger than 35 in good health. Some clones in this sample may be carry-over from other donors' samples.

This clone was counted a few times. This rearrangement joins TRBV23-1 to TRBJ1-1; 10 bases match TRBD1. TRBV23-1 is noted as an ORF with a role that remains uncertain. CDR3 length: 16 residues. J lost 2 bases, V lost 3 bases, and 6 bases had no gene match. In DNA, the CDR3 is TGCGCCAGCAGTCAGACCAGGGACAGGGGAAACACTGAAGCTTTCTTT. As protein: CASSQTRDRGNTEAFF.

As regards this clone: Distinct nucleotide sequences in the sample also encode this CDR3. The chain employs TRBV18 and TRBJ2-2; D is uncertain. Germline V gene lookup returns CDR1 KGHSH and CDR2 LQKENI. The CDR3 is 12 residues long. V lost 3 bases to trimming and J lost 4 bases, with 3 bases between them. In DNA form, the CDR3 reads TGTGCCAGCTCACCTCTCACCGGGGAGCTGTTTTTT. It is translated as CASSPLTGELFF.

The V and J genes are TRBV27 and TRBJ2-3, with a weak D call TRBD1 (6 bases). The CDR3 covers 13 residues. With 7 bases removed from V and 6 bases from J, the gap between germline ends came to 14 bases. The germline CDR1 and CDR2 sequences are MNHEY and SMNVEV (reference sequence). The CDR3 bases are TGTGCCAGCAAAAGCAGGGGAGTCGATACGCAGTATTTT. Translating it yields CASKSRGVDTQYF.

The chain uses TRBV6-5 and TRBJ1-1; maybe TRBD1 (5 bases). Between the trimmed V and J ends, which lost 0 bases and 4 bases, there was a span of 9 bases. CDR1 and CDR2 (germline): MNHEY, SVGAGI. The CDR3 runs 14 residues. CDR3 in amino acids: CASSYSAGPTEAFF. The DNA for the CDR3 is TGTGCCAGCAGTTACTCGGCAGGGCCCACTGAAGCTTTCTTT.

This CDR3 reads CASSTSLGREPHF. The CDR3 bases are TGTGCCAGCAGCACCTCGCTGGGGAGGGAACCGCATTTT. The rearrangement links TRBV11-2 to TRBJ1-5, with D hard to call. CDR1 SGHAT and CDR2 FQNNGV come from the germline V gene. The CDR3 extends over 13 amino acids. V was clipped by 5 bases and J by 15 bases, with 20 bases between them.

J is TRBJ2-7 and V is TRBV10-2; 10 bases map to TRBD2. The length of the CDR3 is 15 residues. CDR1 and CDR2 (germline): WSHSY, SAAADI. V shed 6 bases and J 3 bases; nucleotides not matched to a gene: 8. The CDR3 reads CASSQDWTSGYEQYF. CDR3 nucleotides: TGCGCCAGCAGCCAGGATTGGACTAGCGGCTACGAGCAGTACTTC.

This clone showed up just a few times. The V and J genes are TRBV7-9 and TRBJ1-2; no clear D gene. Trimming left V 1 base short and J 2 bases short, with 8 bases between. The CDR3 spans 14 residues. Per germline, CDR1 SEHNR and CDR2 FQNEAQ (reference sequence). The DNA of the CDR3 is TGTGCCAGCAGCTTAGTGGCCGTCAACTATGGCTACACCTTC. Protein: CASSLVAVNYGYTF.

This clone was seen a single time. The gene calls are TRBV11-2 and TRBJ1-1; D uncertain. The CDR3 covers 14 residues. CDR1 is SGHAT, CDR2 FQNNGV, per germline. Trimming shortened V by 0 bases and J by 5 bases, and 10 bases separated the two germline ends. The CDR3 sequence: CASSLDRFGTEAFF. The CDR3 nucleotides are TGTGCCAGCAGCTTAGATCGGTTTGGGACTGAAGCTTTCTTT.

The genes are TRBV6-6 and TRBJ2-7; D is ambiguous. Trimming shortened V by 6 bases and J by 4 bases, and 7 bases separated the two germline ends. Germline CDR1 is MNHNY and CDR2 is SVGAGI (reference sequence). The CDR3 extends over 11 amino acids. The CDR3 loop reads CASREGYEQYF. The CDR3 nucleotides read TGTGCCAGCAGGGAAGGGTACGAGCAGTACTTC.

This rearrangement joins TRBV5-4 to TRBJ2-1, with D perhaps TRBD2 (6 bases). The germline gives CDR1 SGHNT, CDR2 YYREEE (reference sequence). The CDR3 is made up of 15 amino acids. Trimming took 5 bases from V and 0 from J, leaving 12 bases between them. The CDR3 is CASSSSVNSYNEQFF. The CDR3 nucleotides read TGTGCCAGCAGTTCTAGCGTTAACTCCTACAATGAGCAGTTCTTC. Combining the CDR3 with reference TRBV5-4 and TRBJ2-1 gives the whole variable domain ETGVTQSPTHLIKTRGQQVTLRCSSQSGHNTVSWYQQALGQGPQFIFQYYREEENGRGNFPPRFSGLQFPNYSSELNVNALELDDSALYLCASSSSVNSYNEQFFGPGTRLTVL.

For this clone: Other DNA sequences in this specimen translate into the identical CDR3. V usage is TRBV28 and J usage is TRBJ2-6; D may be TRBD2 (6 bases). Germline V CDR1 and CDR2: MDHEN, SYDVKM. The CDR3 length is 15 residues. Trimming left V 3 bases short and J 2 bases short, with 8 bases between. The CDR3 is CASSLAGTGANVLTF. The CDR3 DNA is TGTGCCAGCAGTTTGGCGGGAACTGGGGCCAACGTCCTGACTTTC.

The chain combines TRBV28 with TRBJ1-1, with a tentative D call TRBD1 (5 bases). CDR3 size: 14 residues. The ends were cut back, 11 bases at V and 4 bases at J, with 20 bases in the middle. CDR1 and CDR2 (germline): MDHEN, SYDVKM. The DNA for the CDR3 is TGTGCCGCCGGGACTTTCTATAGGGGCACTGAAGCTTTCTTT. As protein: CAAGTFYRGTEAFF.

CDR3 sequence (DNA): TGTGCCAGCAGTGCTTTCGAGACCCAGTACTTC. It yields the protein CASSAFETQYF. V is TRBV25-1 and J is TRBJ2-5; D unclear. CDR3 size: 11 residues. V dropped 4 bases and J dropped 5 bases, with 5 bases sitting between them. Germline V lookup: CDR1 MGHDK, CDR2 SYGVNS.

The J gene is TRBJ2-7, the V gene TRBV30; 8 bases map to TRBD1. In germline, CDR1 is GTSNPN, CDR2 SVGIG (reference sequence). The CDR3 contains 15 residues. J gave up 2 bases and V 1 base, and 7 bases lay outside the gene matches. CDR3 sequence (DNA): TGTGCCTGGAGTGCGATCACGACAGGGGCCTACGAGCAGTACTTC. It specifies CAWSAITTGAYEQYF.

The J gene is TRBJ1-1, the V gene TRBV28; D is unresolved. The V gene lost 3 bases and the J gene lost 11 bases, with 10 bases spanning the gap. This CDR3 is built from 11 residues. The germline V gene has CDR1 MDHEN and CDR2 SYDVKM. The CDR3 DNA follows: TGTGCCAGCAGTTTTGGGCGAACGGCTTTCTTT. This encodes CASSFGRTAFF.

This chain connects TRBV28 to TRBJ1-2; no firm D call. The CDR3 runs to 9 residues. V lost 4 bases and J 9 bases, leaving 3 bases between the germline ends. Germline assignment: CDR1 MDHEN and CDR2 SYDVKM. For the CDR3, the DNA is TGTGCCAGCAGTTATAGCTACACCTTC. This gives the protein CASSYSYTF.

Here the CDR3 DNA reads TGTGCCAGCAGCGACGCGACAGGGCGAGAGACCCAGTACTTC. Amino acid sequence: CASSDATGRETQYF. The genes are TRBV5-6 and TRBJ2-5, with TRBD1 matching 7 bases. The CDR3 totals 14 residues. V shed 4 bases, J shed 4 bases, and the junction held 7 bases outside the gene matches. Per the germline V gene, CDR1 is SGHDT and CDR2 is YYEEEE.

The chain's CDR3 is CASSLEGAANEKLFF. The DNA of the CDR3 is TGTGCCAGCAGTTTAGAGGGGGCAGCTAATGAAAAACTGTTTTTT. V gene TRBV28 combines with J gene TRBJ1-4; TRBD1 matches at 7 bases. Trimming took 2 bases from V and 3 from J; bases not matched to a gene: 3. Per germline, CDR1 MDHEN and CDR2 SYDVKM. The CDR3 spans 15 residues.